These 12 T cell receptor beta chains were sequenced from one sample in a study of shared clonotypes between healthy human individuals. Positively selected for CCR7, the CD45RO-negative cells used as naive CD8 cells excluded terminally differentiated effector memory CD45RA+ cells. The repertoire was sequenced with immunoSEQ multiplex PCR; TCRdb's copy has only in-frame clones and lacks some. The sample lists under 600,000 clones; roughly 98% were seen once. Sequences were obtained from naive CD8+ T cells sorted from blood. The receptor set was obtained from a man aged 25 to 40 in good health.

V gene TRBV27 combines with J gene TRBJ1-1; 8 nucleotides align to TRBD1. Germline CDR1 is MNHEY and CDR2 is SMNVEV (reference sequence). V was pared by 0 bases and J by 0 bases, with 9 bases of the junction left unmatched. There are 18 residues in the CDR3. The CDR3 here is CASSLSGGTGRVNTEAFF. CDR3 nucleotide sequence: TGTGCCAGCAGTTTATCTGGGGGGACAGGTCGGGTGAACACTGAAGCTTTCTTT.

The chain uses TRBV7-9 and TRBJ2-7; 7 nucleotides line up with TRBD1. With V trimmed by 11 bases and J by 5 bases, 12 bases remained unmatched. The CDR3 is 13 residues long. Germline lookup yields CDR1 SEHNR and CDR2 FQNEAQ (reference sequence). The CDR3 is CASSGGVSNEQYF. The DNA of the CDR3 is TGTGCCTCCTCAGGGGGTGTTTCCAACGAGCAGTACTTC.

This clone was found once. The chain combines TRBV7-9 with TRBJ2-7, with D uncertain. Germline values: CDR1 SEHNR, CDR2 FQNEAQ (reference sequence). The V end was cut by 6 bases, the J end by 3 bases, with 12 bases between. This CDR3 spans 13 amino acids. CDR3 sequence reads: CASRDGFSYEQYF. The CDR3 nucleotides are TGTGCCAGCAGGGACGGGTTTAGCTACGAGCAGTACTTC.

The genes are TRBV6-6 and TRBJ2-2; D is unclear. V shed 5 bases and J shed 0 bases, with 13 bases lying between them. CDR3 length: 16 amino acids. Germline lookup yields CDR1 MNHNY and CDR2 SVGAGI (reference sequence). For the CDR3, the DNA is TGTGCCAGCAGTAAGTCTTTAGAGACGAACACCGGGGAGCTGTTTTTT. This gives the protein CASSKSLETNTGELFF.

The chain combines TRBV6-5 with TRBJ2-3; the D gene could be TRBD1 or TRBD2 (6 bases each). CDR1 is MNHEY and CDR2 is SVGAGI in the germline V gene. Trimming took 0 bases from V and 2 from J, leaving 12 bases between them. This CDR3 comprises 16 residues. CDR3 bases: TGTGCCAGCAGTTACTCGCCGGGGGCCCTCACAGATACGCAGTATTTT. It codes for CASSYSPGALTDTQYF.

The chain has TRBV16 and TRBJ2-1, with D tentatively TRBD2 (6 bases). This CDR3 contains 14 residues. Germline CDR1 KGHSY, CDR2 FQNENV. V lost 2 bases, J lost 7 bases, and 12 bases lay in between. This CDR3 is CASSQPGRGNEQFF. In DNA, the CDR3 is TGTGCCAGCAGCCAACCTGGCCGGGGGAATGAGCAGTTCTTC.

The V call is TRBV10-3, the J call TRBJ1-5; 7 nucleotides match TRBD1. With V trimmed by 3 bases and J by 5 bases, 7 bases remained unmatched. Germline-derived CDR1 and CDR2 are ENHRY and SYGVKD. This CDR3 has 15 amino acids. CDR3 in DNA: TGTGCCATCAGTGAAGTCGGGACAGTGGATCAGCCCCAGCATTTT. Amino acid sequence: CAISEVGTVDQPQHF.

The sample holds one count of this clone. The chain carries TRBV5-1 and TRBJ2-7, with D unclear. Germline CDR1 reads SGHRS; CDR2 reads YFSETQ. The CDR3 runs 15 residues. Trimming removed 0 bases at V and 5 bases at J, with 15 bases between. The CDR3 protein is CASSLVGNGNDEQYF. CDR3 coding DNA: TGCGCCAGCAGCTTGGTGGGGAATGGTAATGACGAGCAGTACTTC.

V gene TRBV15 combines with J gene TRBJ1-5; possible D gene TRBD1, 6 bases. Germline CDR1 LNHNV, CDR2 YYDKDF (reference sequence). CDR3 length: 15 residues. V lost 5 bases, J lost 0 bases, and 11 bases lay in between. CDR3 residues: CATSSRDNSNQPQHF. CDR3 bases: TGTGCCACCAGCTCCCGGGACAATAGCAATCAGCCCCAGCATTTT.

This chain uses TRBV25-1 with TRBJ2-2, with D possibly being TRBD1 (5 bases). The CDR3 runs 13 residues. Trimming took off 6 bases at V and 6 bases at J, with 11 bases between the two ends. CDR1 and CDR2 from the germline V gene are MGHDK and SYGVNS. CDR3 DNA sequence: TGTGCCAGCAGCCGTATAGGGGCCGGGGAGCTGTTTTTT. Its translation is CASSRIGAGELFF.

V is TRBV9 and J is TRBJ1-2; D is uncertain. The CDR3 is 12 amino acids. Germline values: CDR1 SGDLS, CDR2 YYNGEE. Trimming cost V 7 bases and J 3 bases, with 10 bases left between them. CDR3 sequence (DNA): TGTGCCAGCCACCCCGTGGACTATGGCTACACCTTC. Amino acids: CASHPVDYGYTF. Full variable domain (rest looked up from reference TRBV9 and TRBJ1-2): DSGVTQTPKHLITATGQRVTLRCSPRSGDLSVYWYQQSLDQGLQFLIQYYNGEERAKGNILERFSAQQFPDLHSELNLSSLELGDSALYFCASHPVDYGYTFGSGTRLTVV.

The CDR3 DNA is TGCGCCAGCAGCCACCCGGGGGGACAGAAAGGAGCTTTCTTT. The encoded protein is CASSHPGGQKGAFF. The V call is TRBV4-1, the J call TRBJ1-1; 7 bases are a match to TRBD1. Germline lookup yields CDR1 MGHRA and CDR2 YSYEKL. Trimming at V came to 3 bases and at J to 10 bases, leaving 11 bases not matched to a gene. The CDR3 is 14 residues long.